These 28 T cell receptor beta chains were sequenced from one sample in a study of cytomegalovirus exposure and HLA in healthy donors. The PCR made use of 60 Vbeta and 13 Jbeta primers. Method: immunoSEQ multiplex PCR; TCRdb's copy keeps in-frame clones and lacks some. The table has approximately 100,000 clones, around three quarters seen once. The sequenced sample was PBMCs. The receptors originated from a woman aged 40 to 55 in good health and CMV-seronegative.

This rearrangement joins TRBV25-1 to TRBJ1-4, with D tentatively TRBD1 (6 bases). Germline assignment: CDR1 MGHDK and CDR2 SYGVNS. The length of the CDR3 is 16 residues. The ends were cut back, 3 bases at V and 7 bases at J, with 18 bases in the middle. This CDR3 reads CASSDGGGGSGEKLFF. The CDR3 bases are TGTGCCAGCAGTGACGGGGGGGGCGGGAGTGGTGAAAAACTGTTTTTT.

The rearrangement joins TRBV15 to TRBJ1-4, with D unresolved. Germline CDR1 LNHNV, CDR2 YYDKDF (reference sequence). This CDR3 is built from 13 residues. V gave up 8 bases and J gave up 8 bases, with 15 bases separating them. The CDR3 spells CATGGLRGEKLFF. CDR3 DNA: TGTGCCACCGGCGGGTTGCGAGGGGAAAAACTGTTTTTT.

In nucleotides, the CDR3 is TGCGCCAGCAGCAGTGGACAGGGTGATTCCGGGGAGCTGTTTTTT. This gives the protein CASSSGQGDSGELFF. V and J are TRBV5-1 and TRBJ2-2; 8 bases match TRBD1. From germline, CDR1 is SGHRS and CDR2 YFSETQ. After removal of 4 bases from V and 6 bases from J, the junction contained 8 bases not matched to a gene. This CDR3 region has 15 residues.

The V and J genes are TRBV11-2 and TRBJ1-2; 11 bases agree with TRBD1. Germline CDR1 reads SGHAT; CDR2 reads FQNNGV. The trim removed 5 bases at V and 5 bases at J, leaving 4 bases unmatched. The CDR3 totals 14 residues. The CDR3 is CASSRTGGNYGYTF. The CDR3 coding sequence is TGTGCCAGCAGCAGGACAGGGGGCAATTATGGCTACACCTTC.

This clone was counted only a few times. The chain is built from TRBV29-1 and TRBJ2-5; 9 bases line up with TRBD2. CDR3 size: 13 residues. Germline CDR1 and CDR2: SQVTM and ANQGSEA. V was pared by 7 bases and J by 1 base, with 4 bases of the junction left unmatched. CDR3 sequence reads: CSALSGGQETQYF. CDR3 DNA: TGCAGCGCCCTTAGCGGGGGCCAAGAGACCCAGTACTTC.

CDR3 DNA sequence: TGTGCCAGCAGCTTTGCCAGCGAGCAGTACTTC. This encodes CASSFASEQYF. The chain combines TRBV7-2 with TRBJ2-7; no reliable D call. The V end was cut by 3 bases, the J end by 6 bases, with 6 bases between. The CDR3 spans 11 residues. Germline lookup yields CDR1 SGHTA and CDR2 FQGNSA.

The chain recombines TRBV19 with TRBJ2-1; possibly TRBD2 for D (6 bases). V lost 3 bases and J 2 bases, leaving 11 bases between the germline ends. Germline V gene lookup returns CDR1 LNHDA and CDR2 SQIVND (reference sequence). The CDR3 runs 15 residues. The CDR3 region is CASSITGVTYNEQFF. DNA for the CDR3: TGTGCCAGTAGTATTACGGGGGTGACCTACAATGAGCAGTTCTTC.

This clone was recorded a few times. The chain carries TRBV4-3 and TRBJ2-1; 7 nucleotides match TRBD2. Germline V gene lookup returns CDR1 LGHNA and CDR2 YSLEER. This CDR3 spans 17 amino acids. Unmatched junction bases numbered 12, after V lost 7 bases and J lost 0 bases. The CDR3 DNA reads TGCGCCAGCACTCCGAATTGGGGGGGGAGCTCCTACAATGAGCAGTTCTTC. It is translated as CASTPNWGGSSYNEQFF.

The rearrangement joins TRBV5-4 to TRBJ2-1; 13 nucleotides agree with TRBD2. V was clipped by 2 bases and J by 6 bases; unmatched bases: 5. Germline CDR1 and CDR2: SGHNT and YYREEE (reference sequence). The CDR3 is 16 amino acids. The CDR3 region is CASSLPRLAGGNEQFF. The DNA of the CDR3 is TGTGCCAGCAGCTTACCCCGACTAGCGGGAGGCAATGAGCAGTTCTTC.

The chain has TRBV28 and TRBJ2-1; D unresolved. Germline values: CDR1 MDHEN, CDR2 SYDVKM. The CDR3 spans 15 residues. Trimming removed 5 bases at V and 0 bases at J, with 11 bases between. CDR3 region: CASSPDLSSYNEQFF. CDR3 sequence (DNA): TGTGCCAGCAGTCCAGACTTGAGCTCCTACAATGAGCAGTTCTTC.

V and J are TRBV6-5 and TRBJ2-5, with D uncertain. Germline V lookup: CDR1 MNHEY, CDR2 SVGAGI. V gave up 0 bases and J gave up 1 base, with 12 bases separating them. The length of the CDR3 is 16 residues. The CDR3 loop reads CASSYSIYSIQETQYF. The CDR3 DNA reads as TGTGCCAGCAGTTACTCGATCTACAGCATCCAAGAGACCCAGTACTTC.

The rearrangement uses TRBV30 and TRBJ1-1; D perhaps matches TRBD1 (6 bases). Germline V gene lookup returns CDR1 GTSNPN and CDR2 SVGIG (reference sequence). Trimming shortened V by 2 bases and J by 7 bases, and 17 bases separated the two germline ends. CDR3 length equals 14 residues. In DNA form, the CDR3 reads TGTGCCTGGAGTTCTGACAGGATGGACGGTGAAGCTTTCTTT. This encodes CAWSSDRMDGEAFF.

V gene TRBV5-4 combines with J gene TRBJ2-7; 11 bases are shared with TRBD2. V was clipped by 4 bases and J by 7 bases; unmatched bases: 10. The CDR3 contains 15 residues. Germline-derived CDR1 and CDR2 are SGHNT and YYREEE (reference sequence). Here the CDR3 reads CASSIASGRPEEQYF. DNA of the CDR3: TGTGCCAGCAGCATAGCTAGCGGGAGGCCTGAGGAGCAGTACTTC.

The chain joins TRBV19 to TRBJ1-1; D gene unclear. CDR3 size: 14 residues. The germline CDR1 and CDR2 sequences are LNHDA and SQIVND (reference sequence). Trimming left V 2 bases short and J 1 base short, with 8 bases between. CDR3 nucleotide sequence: TGTGCCAGTAGTATACGGACTACGAACACTGAAGCTTTCTTT. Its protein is CASSIRTTNTEAFF.

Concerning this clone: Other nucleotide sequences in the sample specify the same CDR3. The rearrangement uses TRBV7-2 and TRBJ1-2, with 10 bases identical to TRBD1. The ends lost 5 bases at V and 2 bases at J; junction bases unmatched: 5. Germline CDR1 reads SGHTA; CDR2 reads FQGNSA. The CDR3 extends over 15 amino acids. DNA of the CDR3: TGTGCCAGCAGCACGCGACAGGGGGCGAACTATGGCTACACCTTC. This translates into CASSTRQGANYGYTF.

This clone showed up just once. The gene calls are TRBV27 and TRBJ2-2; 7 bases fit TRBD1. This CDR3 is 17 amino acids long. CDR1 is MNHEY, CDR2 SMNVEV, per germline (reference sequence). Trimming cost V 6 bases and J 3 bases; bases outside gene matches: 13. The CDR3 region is CASRRTTGTEYTGELFF. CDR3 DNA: TGTGCCAGCAGACGGACGACCGGGACAGAGTACACCGGGGAGCTGTTTTTT.

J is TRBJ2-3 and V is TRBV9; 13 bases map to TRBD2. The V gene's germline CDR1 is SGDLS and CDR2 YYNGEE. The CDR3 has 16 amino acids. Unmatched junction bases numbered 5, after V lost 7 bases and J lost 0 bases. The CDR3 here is CASVAGLAGSTDTQYF. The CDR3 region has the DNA TGTGCCAGCGTCGCGGGACTAGCGGGGAGCACAGATACGCAGTATTTT.

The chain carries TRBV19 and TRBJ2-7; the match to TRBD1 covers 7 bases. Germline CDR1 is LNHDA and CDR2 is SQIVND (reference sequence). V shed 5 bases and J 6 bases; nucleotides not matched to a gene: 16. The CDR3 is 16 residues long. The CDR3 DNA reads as TGTGCCAGTAGTCCTGCAGCCCGGCAGGGGGTTGGCGAGCAGTACTTC. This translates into CASSPAARQGVGEQYF.

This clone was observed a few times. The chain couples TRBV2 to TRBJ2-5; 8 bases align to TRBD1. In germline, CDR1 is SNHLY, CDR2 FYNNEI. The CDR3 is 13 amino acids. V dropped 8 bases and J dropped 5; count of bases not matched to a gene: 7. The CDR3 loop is CASGGQGLETQYF. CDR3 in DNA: TGTGCCAGCGGCGGACAGGGCTTGGAGACCCAGTACTTC.

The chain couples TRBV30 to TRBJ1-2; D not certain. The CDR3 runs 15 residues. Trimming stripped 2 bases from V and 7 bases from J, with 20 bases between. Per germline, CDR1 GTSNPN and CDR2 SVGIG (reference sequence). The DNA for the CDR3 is TGTGCCTGGAGTCCTCCTACTGTATCCTACGGTGGCTACACCTTC. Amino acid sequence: CAWSPPTVSYGGYTF.

The CDR3 reads CASTDGGRVYNEQFF. The CDR3 DNA is TGTGCCAGCACCGACGGCGGGAGGGTTTACAATGAGCAGTTCTTC. The V gene is TRBV6-6, the J gene TRBJ2-1; 9 bases map to TRBD2. Trimming at V came to 7 bases and at J to 4 bases, leaving 8 bases not matched to a gene. Looked up from germline, CDR1 is MNHNY and CDR2 is SVGAGI (reference sequence). The CDR3 is made up of 15 amino acids.

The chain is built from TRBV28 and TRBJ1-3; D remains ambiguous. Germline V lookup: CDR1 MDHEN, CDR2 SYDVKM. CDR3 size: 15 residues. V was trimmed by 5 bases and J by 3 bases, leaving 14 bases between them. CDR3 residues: CASSTNQDLGNTIYF. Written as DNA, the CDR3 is TGTGCCAGCAGTACGAATCAGGATCTTGGAAACACCATATATTTT.

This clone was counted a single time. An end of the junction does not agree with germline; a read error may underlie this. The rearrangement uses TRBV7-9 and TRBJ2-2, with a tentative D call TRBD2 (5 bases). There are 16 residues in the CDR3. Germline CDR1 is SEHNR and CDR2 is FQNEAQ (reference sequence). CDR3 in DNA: TGTTCCAGCCTAGCATTCGGTACAACGAACACCGGGGAGCTGTTTTTT. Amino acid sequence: CSSLAFGTTNTGELFF.

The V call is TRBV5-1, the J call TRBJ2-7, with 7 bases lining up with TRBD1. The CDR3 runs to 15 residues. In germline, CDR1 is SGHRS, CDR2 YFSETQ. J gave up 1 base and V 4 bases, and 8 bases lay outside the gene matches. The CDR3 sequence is CASSPLDRVSYEQYF. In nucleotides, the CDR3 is TGCGCCAGCAGCCCACTCGACAGGGTGTCCTACGAGCAGTACTTC.

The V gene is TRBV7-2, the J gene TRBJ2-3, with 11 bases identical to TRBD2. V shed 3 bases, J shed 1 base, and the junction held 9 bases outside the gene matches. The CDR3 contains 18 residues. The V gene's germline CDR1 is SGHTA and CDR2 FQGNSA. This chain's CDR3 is CASSFQGGGLAGTDTQYF. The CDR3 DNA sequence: TGTGCCAGCAGCTTCCAAGGAGGGGGACTAGCGGGCACAGATACGCAGTATTTT.

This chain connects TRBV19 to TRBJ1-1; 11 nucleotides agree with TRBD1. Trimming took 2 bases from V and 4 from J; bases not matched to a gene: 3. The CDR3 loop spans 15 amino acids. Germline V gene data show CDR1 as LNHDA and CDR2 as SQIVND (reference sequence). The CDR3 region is CASSIRGTGGTEAFF. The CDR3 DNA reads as TGTGCCAGTAGTATACGAGGGACAGGGGGCACTGAAGCTTTCTTT.

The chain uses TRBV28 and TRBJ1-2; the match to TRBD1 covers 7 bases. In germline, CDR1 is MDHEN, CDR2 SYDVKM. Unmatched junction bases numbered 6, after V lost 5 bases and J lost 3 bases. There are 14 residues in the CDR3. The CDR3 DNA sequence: TGTGCCAGCAGTGGTACAGGGGTTTACTATGGCTACACCTTC. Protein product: CASSGTGVYYGYTF.

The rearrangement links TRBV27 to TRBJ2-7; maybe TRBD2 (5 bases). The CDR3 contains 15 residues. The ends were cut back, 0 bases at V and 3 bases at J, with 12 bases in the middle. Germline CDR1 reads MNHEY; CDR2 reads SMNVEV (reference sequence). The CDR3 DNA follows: TGTGCCAGCAGTTTATCGCGAGGGAGTCACTACGAGCAGTACTTC. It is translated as CASSLSRGSHYEQYF.